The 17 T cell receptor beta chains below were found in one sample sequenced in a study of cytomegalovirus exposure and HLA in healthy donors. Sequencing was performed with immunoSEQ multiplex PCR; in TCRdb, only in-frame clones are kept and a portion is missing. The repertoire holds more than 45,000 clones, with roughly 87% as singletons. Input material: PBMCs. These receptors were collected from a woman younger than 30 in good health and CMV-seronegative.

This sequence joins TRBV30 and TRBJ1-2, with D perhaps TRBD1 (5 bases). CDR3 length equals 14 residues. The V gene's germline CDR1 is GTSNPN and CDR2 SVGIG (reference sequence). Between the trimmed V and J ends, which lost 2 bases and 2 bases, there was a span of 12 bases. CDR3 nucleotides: TGTGCCTGGAGTAGGCGGGACGGGAACTATGGCTACACCTTC. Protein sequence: CAWSRRDGNYGYTF.

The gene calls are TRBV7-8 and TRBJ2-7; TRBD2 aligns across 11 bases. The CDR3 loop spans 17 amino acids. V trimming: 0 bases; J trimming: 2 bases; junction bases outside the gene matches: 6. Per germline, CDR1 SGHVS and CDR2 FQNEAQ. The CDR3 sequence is CASSLAFASGGTYEQYF. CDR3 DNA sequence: TGTGCCAGCAGCTTAGCCTTTGCTAGCGGGGGGACCTACGAGCAGTACTTC.

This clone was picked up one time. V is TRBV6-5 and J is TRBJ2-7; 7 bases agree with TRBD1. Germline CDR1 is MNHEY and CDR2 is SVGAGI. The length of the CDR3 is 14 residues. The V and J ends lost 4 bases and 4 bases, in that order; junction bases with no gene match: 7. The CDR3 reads CASSSTGSVYEQYF. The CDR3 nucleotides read TGTGCCAGCAGTTCGACAGGGTCGGTTTACGAGCAGTACTTC.

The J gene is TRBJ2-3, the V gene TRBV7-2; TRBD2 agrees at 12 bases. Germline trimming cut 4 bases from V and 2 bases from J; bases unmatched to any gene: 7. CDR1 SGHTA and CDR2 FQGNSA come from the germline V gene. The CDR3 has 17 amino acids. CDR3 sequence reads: CASSSLTSGRPTDTQYF. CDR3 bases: TGTGCCAGCAGCTCCCTGACTAGCGGGAGACCCACAGATACGCAGTATTTT.

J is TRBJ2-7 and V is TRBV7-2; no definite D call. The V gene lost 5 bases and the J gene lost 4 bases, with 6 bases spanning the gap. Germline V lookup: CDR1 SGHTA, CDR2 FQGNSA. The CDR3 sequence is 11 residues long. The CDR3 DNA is TGTGCCAGCAGCCTCTTATACGAGCAGTACTTC. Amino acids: CASSLLYEQYF.

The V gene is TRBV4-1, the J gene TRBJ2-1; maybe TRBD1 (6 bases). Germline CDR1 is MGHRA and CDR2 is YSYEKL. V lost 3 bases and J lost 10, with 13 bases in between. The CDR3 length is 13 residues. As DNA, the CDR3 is TGCGCCAGCAGCCAGATACAGGGTTTCGAGCAGTTCTTC. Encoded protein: CASSQIQGFEQFF.

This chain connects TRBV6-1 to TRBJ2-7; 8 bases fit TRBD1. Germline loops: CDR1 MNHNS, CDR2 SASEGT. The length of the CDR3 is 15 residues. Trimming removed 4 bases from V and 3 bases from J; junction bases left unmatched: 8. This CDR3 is CASSVGTGKVYEQYF. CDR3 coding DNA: TGTGCCAGCAGTGTGGGGACAGGTAAGGTCTACGAGCAGTACTTC.

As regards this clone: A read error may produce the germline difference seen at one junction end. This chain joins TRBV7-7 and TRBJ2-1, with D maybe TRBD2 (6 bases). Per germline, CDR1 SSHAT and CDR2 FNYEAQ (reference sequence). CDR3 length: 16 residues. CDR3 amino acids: CASSLGPSRRDNEQFF. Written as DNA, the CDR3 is TGTGCTAGCAGCTTAGGTCCTAGTCGGAGGGACAATGAGCAGTTCTTC.

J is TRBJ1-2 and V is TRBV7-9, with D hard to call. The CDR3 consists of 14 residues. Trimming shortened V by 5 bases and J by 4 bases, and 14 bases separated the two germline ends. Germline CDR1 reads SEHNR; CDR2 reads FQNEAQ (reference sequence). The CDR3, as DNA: TGTGCCAGCAGCGGCGGTATGACTTCCTATGGCTACACCTTC. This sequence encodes CASSGGMTSYGYTF.

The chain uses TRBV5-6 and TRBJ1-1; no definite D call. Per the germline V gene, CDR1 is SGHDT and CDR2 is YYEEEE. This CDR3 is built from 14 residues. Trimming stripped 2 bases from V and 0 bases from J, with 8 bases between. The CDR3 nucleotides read TGTGCCAGCAGCTTCGGGGTCCTGAACACTGAAGCTTTCTTT. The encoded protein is CASSFGVLNTEAFF.

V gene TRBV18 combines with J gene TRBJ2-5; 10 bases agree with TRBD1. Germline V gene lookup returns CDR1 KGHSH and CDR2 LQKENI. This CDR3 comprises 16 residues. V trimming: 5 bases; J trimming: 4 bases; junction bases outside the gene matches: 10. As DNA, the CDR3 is TGTGCCAGCTCAACCGGATTAGACAGGGGGCCAGAGACCCAGTACTTC. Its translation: CASSTGLDRGPETQYF.

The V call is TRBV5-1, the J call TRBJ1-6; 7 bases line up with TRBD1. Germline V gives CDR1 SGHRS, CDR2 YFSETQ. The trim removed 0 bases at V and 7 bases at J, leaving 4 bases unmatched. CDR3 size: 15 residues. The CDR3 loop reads CASSLAAGGNSPLHF. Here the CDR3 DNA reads TGCGCCAGCAGCTTGGCGGCAGGGGGGAATTCACCCCTCCACTTT.

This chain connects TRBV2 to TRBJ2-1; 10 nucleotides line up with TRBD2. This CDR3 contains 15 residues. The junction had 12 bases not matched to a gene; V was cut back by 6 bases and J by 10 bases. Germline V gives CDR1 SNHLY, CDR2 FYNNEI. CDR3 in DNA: TGTGCCAGCAGGGTTAGCGGGGGGCGTGCAGGGGAGCAGTTCTTC. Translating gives CASRVSGGRAGEQFF.

The CDR3 here is CASSETSALGTDTQYF. The CDR3, as DNA: TGTGCCAGCAGCGAAACTAGCGCCCTTGGGACAGATACGCAGTATTTT. The V gene is TRBV11-3, the J gene TRBJ2-3; TRBD2 aligns across 7 bases. Unmatched junction bases numbered 11, after V lost 5 bases and J lost 3 bases. Germline V lookup: CDR1 SGHNT, CDR2 YENEEA. This CDR3 has 16 amino acids.

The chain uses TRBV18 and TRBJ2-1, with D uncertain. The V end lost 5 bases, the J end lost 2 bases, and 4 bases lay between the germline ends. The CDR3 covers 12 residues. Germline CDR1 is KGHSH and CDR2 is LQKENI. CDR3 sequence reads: CASSFTYNEQFF. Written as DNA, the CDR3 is TGTGCCAGCTCATTCACCTACAATGAGCAGTTCTTC.

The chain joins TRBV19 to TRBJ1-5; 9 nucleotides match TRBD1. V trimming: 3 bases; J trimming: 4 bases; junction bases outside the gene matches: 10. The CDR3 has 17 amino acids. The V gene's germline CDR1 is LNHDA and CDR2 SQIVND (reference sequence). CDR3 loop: CASSMGQGGGWNQPQHF. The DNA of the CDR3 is TGTGCCAGTAGTATGGGACAGGGAGGAGGTTGGAATCAGCCCCAGCATTTT. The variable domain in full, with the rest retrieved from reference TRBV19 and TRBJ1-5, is DGGITQSPKYLFRKEGQNVTLSCEQNLNHDAMYWYRQDPGQGLRLIYYSQIVNDFQKGDIAEGYSVSREKKESFPLTVTSAQKNPTAFYLCASSMGQGGGWNQPQHFGDGTRLSIL.

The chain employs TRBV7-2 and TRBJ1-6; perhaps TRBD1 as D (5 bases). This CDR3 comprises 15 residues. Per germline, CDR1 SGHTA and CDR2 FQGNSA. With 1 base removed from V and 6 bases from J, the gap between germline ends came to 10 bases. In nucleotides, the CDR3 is TGTGCCAGCAGCTTAGTATGGCAGGGTAATTCACCCCTCCACTTT. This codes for CASSLVWQGNSPLHF. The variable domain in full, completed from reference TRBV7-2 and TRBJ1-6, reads GAGVSQSPSNKVTEKGKDVELRCDPISGHTALYWYRQSLGQGLEFLIYFQGNSAPDKSGLPSDRFSAERTGGSVSTLTIQRTQQEDSAVYLCASSLVWQGNSPLHFGNGTRLTVT.